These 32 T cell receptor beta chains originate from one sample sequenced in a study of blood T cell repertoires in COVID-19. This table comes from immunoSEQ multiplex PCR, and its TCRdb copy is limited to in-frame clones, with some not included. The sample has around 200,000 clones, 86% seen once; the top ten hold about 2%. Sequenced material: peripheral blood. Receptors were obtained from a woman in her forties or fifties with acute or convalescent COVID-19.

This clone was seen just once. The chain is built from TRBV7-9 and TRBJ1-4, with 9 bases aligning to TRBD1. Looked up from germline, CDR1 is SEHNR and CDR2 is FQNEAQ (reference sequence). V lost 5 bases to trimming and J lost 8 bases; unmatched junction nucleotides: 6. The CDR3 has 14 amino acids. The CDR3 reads CASSPRTGVEKLFF. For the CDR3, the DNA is TGTGCCAGCAGCCCCAGGACAGGGGTGGAAAAACTGTTTTTT.

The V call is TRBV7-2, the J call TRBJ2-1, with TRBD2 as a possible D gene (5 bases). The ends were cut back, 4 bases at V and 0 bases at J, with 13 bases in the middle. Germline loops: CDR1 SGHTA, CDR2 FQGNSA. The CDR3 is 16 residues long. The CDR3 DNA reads TGTGCCAGCAGCTCCCAAGTGGACTTCTCCTACAATGAGCAGTTCTTC. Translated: CASSSQVDFSYNEQFF.

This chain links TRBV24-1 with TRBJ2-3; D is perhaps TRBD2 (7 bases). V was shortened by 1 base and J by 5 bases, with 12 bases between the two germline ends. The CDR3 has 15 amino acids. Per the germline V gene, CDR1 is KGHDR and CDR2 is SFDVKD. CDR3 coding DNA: TGTGCCACCAGTGATTTAGGGGGGGCTGTAGATACGCAGTATTTT. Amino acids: CATSDLGGAVDTQYF.

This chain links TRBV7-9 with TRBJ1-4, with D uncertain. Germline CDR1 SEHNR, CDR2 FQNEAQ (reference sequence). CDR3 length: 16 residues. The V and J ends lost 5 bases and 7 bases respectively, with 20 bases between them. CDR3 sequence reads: CASSGQAGGLFEKLFF. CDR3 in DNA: TGTGCCAGCAGCGGTCAGGCTGGAGGGTTGTTTGAAAAACTGTTTTTT.

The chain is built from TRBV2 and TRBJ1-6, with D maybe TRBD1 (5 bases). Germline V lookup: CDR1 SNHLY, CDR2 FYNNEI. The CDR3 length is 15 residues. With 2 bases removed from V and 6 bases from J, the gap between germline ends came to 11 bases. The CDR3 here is CASSERTFGNSPLHF. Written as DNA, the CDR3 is TGTGCCAGCAGTGAAAGGACATTTGGTAATTCACCCCTCCACTTT.

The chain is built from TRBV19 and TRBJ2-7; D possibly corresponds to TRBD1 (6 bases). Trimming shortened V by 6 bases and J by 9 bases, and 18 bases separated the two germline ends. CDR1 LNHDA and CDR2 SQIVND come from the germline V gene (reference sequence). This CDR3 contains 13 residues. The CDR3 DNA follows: TGTGCCAGTAGCGCTACAGGGTCGGTGGGGCAGTACTTC. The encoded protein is CASSATGSVGQYF.

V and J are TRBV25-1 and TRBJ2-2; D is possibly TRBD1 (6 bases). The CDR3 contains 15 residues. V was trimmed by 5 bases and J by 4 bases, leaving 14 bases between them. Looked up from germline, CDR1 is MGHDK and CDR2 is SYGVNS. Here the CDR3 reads CASSPVGGVTGELFF. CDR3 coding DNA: TGTGCCAGCAGTCCCGTAGGGGGAGTCACCGGGGAGCTGTTTTTT.

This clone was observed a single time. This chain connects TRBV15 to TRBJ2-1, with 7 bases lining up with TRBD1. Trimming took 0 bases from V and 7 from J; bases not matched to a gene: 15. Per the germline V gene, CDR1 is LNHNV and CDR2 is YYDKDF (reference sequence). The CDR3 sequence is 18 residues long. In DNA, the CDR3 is TGTGCCACCAGCAGAGATCCGCCAGACAGGGTACGATGGAATGAGCAGTTCTTC. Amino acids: CATSRDPPDRVRWNEQFF.

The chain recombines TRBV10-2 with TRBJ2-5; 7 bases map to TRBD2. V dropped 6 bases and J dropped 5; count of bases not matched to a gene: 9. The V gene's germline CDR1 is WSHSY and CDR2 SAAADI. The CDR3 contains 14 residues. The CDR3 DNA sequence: TGCGCCAGCAGATTGACTAGCCGGCTTGAGACCCAGTACTTC. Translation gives CASRLTSRLETQYF.

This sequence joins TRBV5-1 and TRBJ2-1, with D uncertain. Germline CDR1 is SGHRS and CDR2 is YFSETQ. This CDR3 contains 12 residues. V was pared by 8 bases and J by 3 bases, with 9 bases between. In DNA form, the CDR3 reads TGCGCCAGTAGAGTTAACTACAATGAGCAGTTCTTC. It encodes CASRVNYNEQFF.

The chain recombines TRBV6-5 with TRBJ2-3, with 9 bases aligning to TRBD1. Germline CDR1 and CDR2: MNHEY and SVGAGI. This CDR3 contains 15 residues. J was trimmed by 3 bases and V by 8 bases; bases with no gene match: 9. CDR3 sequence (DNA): TGTGCCAGCCACAGGGGGCAAGGCTGGACAGATACGCAGTATTTT. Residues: CASHRGQGWTDTQYF.

The CDR3 region has the DNA TGCGCCAGCAGTGAGTCTCAGCGGGCGGTTAATGAAAAACTGTTTTTT. Translation: CASSESQRAVNEKLFF. V and J are TRBV10-2 and TRBJ1-4; no clear D gene. The germline V gene has CDR1 WSHSY and CDR2 SAAADI. CDR3 length equals 16 residues. Trimming removed 0 bases from V and 4 bases from J, with 12 bases in between.

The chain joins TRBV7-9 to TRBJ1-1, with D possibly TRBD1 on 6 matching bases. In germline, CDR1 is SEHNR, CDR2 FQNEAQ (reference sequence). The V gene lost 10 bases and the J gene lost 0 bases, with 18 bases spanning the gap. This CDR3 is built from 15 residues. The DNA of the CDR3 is TGTGCCACCGAAACCCCGGACAGAGTGAACACTGAAGCTTTCTTT. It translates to CATETPDRVNTEAFF.

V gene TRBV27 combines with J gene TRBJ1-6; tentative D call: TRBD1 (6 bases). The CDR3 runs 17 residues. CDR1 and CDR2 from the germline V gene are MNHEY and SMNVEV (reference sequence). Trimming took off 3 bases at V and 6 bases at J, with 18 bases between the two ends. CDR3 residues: CASSFRGIGGRNSPLHF. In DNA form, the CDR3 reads TGTGCCAGCAGTTTTAGGGGGATTGGGGGTCGTAATTCACCCCTCCACTTT.

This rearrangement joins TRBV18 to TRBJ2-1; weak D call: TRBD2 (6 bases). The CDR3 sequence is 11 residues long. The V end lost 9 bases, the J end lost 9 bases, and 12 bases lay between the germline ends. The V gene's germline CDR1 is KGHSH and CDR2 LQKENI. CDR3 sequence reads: CASRGRIEQFF. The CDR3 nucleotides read TGTGCCAGTCGGGGGAGGATTGAGCAGTTCTTC.

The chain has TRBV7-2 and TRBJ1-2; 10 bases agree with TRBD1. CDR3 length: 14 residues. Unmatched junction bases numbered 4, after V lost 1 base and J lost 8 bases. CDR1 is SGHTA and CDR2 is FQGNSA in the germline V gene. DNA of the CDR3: TGTGCCAGCAGCTTAGGACAGGGGGCTTGGGGCTACACCTTC. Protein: CASSLGQGAWGYTF. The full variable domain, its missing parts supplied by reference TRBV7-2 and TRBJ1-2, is GAGVSQSPSNKVTEKGKDVELRCDPISGHTALYWYRQSLGQGLEFLIYFQGNSAPDKSGLPSDRFSAERTGGSVSTLTIQRTQQEDSAVYLCASSLGQGAWGYTFGSGTRLTVV.

CDR3 DNA: TGTGCCAGCAGTTACAGGGAAGACACTGAAGCTTTCTTT. It specifies CASSYREDTEAFF. The V call is TRBV12-3 or TRBV12-4, the J call TRBJ1-1; a possible D gene is TRBD1 (6 bases). V shed 4 bases and J shed 3 bases, with 9 bases lying between them. CDR3 size: 13 residues.

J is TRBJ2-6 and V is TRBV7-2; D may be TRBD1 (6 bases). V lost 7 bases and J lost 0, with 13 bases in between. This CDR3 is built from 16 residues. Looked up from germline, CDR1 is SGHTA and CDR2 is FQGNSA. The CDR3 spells CASTGHPDSGANVLTF. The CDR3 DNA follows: TGTGCCAGCACGGGACACCCAGACTCTGGGGCCAACGTCCTGACTTTC.

CDR3 bases: TGTGCCAGCAGCCCCCGGCGGGGGGGCTACACCTTC. As protein: CASSPRRGGYTF. V usage is TRBV11-3 and J usage is TRBJ1-2, with D possibly TRBD1 on 5 matching bases. CDR1 SGHNT and CDR2 YENEEA come from the germline V gene. The CDR3 is made up of 12 amino acids. Trimming shortened V by 5 bases and J by 8 bases, and 12 bases separated the two germline ends.

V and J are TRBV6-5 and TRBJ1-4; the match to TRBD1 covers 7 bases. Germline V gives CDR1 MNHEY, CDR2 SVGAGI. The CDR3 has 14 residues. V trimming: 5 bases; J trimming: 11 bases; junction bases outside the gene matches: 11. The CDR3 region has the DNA TGTGCCAGCAGTCAGGCCTCACAGGGGAGGAAACTGTTTTTT. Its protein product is CASSQASQGRKLFF.

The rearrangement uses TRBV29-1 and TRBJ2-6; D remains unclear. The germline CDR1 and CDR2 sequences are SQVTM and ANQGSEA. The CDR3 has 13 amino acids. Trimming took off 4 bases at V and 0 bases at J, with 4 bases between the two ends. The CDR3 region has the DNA TGCAGCGTTGCCTTCTCTGGGGCCAACGTCCTGACTTTC. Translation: CSVAFSGANVLTF.

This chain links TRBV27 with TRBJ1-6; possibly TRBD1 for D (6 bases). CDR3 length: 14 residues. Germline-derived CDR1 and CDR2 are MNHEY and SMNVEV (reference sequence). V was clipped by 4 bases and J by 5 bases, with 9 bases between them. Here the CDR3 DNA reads TGTGCCAGCAGTTCGGGACAAGATAATTCACCCCTCCACTTT. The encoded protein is CASSSGQDNSPLHF.

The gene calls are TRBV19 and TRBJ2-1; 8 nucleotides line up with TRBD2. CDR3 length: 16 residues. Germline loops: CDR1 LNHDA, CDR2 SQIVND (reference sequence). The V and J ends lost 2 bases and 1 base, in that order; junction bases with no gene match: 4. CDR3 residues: CASSIISSGSYNEQFF. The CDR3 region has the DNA TGTGCCAGTAGTATAATATCTAGCGGGTCCTACAATGAGCAGTTCTTC.

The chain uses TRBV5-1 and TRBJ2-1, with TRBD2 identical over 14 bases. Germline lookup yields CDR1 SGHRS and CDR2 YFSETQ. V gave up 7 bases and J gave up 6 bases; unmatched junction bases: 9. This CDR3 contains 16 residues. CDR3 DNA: TGCGCCAGCTCCTTAGACGGACTAGCGGGGGGCAATGAGCAGTTCTTC. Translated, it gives CASSLDGLAGGNEQFF.

The CDR3 is CASSSGPPGTEAFF. In DNA form, the CDR3 reads TGTGCCAGTAGTTCCGGGCCGCCGGGGACTGAAGCTTTCTTT. The chain employs TRBV19 and TRBJ1-1; D not resolved. The germline V and J ends were trimmed by 5 bases and 5 bases, with 15 bases remaining between them. The CDR3 length is 14 residues. Germline V gene lookup returns CDR1 LNHDA and CDR2 SQIVND (reference sequence). Variable domain in full (rest from reference TRBV19 and TRBJ1-1): DGGITQSPKYLFRKEGQNVTLSCEQNLNHDAMYWYRQDPGQGLRLIYYSQIVNDFQKGDIAEGYSVSREKKESFPLTVTSAQKNPTAFYLCASSSGPPGTEAFFGQGTRLTVV.

This chain's CDR3 is CASSWTGDLSYEQYF. DNA of the CDR3: TGTGCCAGCAGCTGGACAGGGGACCTCTCCTACGAGCAGTACTTC. The chain employs TRBV11-2 and TRBJ2-7, with 9 positions matching TRBD1. This CDR3 region has 15 residues. Trimming took 4 bases from V and 0 from J; bases not matched to a gene: 4. Germline CDR1 reads SGHAT; CDR2 reads FQNNGV.

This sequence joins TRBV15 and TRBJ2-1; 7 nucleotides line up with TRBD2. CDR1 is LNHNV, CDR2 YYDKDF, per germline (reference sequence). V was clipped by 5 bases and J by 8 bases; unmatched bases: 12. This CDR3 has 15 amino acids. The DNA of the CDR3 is TGTGCCACCAGCGCCTCGGGCGGGAGATGGGATGAGCAGTTCTTC. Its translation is CATSASGGRWDEQFF. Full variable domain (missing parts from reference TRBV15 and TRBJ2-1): DAMVIQNPRYQVTQFGKPVTLSCSQTLNHNVMYWYQQKSSQAPKLLFHYYDKDFNNEADTPDNFQSRRPNTSFCFLDIRSPGLGDTAMYLCATSASGGRWDEQFFGPGTRLTVL.

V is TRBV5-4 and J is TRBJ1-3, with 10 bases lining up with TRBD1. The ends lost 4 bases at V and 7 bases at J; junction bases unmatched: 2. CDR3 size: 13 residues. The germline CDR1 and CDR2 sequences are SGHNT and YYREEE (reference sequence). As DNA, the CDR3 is TGTGCCAGCAGCACGGGACAGGGGAACACCATATATTTT. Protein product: CASSTGQGNTIYF. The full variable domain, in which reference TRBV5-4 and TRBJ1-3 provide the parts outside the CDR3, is ETGVTQSPTHLIKTRGQQVTLRCSSQSGHNTVSWYQQALGQGPQFIFQYYREEENGRGNFPPRFSGLQFPNYSSELNVNALELDDSALYLCASSTGQGNTIYFGEGSWLTVV.

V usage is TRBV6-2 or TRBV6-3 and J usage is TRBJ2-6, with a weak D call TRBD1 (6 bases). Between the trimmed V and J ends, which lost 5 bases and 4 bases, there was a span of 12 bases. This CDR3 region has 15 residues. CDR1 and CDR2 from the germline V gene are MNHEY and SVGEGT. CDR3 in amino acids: CASSQSGTGANVLTF. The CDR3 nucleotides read TGTGCCAGCAGTCAATCAGGGACAGGGGCCAACGTCCTGACTTTC.

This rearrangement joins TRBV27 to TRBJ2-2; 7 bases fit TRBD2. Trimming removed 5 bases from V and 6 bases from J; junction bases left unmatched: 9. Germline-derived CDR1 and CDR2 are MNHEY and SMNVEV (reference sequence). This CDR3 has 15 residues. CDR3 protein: CASSHGLGKAGELFF. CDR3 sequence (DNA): TGTGCCAGCAGTCACGGACTAGGAAAGGCCGGGGAGCTGTTTTTT.

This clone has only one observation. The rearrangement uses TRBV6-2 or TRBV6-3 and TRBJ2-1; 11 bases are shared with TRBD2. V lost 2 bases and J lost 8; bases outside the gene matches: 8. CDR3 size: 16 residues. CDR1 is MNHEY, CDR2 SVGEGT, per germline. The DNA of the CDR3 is TGTGCCAGCAGTTACACTAGCGGGGGCCCGGGAGATGAGCAGTTCTTC. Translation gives CASSYTSGGPGDEQFF.

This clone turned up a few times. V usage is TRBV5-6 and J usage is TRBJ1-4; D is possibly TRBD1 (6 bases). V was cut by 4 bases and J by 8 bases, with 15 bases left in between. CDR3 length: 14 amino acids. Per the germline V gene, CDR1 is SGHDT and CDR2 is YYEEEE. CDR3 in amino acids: CASSTDRSGEKLFF. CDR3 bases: TGTGCCAGCAGCACGGACAGAAGTGGAGAAAAACTGTTTTTT.